The clone carrying this T cell receptor beta chain was detected only a few times. Its antigen is not known. MiXCR, run by TCRdb on the 5' RACE reads, gives a single entry per CDR3 protein. The sample lists 43,000 or so distinct CDR3 sequences; approximately 6.8% were seen once. This entry comes from a study of spatial heterogeneity in lung cancer. Study details: More beta-chain than alpha-chain sequences were consistently detected. In the raw reads, each unique TCR and UMI combination was present more than ten times on average.

The sample's time point: sample taken at primary tumor resection. Tumor, nontumor lung or frozen PBMC supplied whole RNA that was sequenced unsorted. The donor group consisted of under 90 patients who had untreated, early-stage non-small cell lung cancer. With 7 bases removed from V and 6 bases from J, the gap between germline ends came to 12 bases. This CDR3 spans 11 amino acids. CDR1 is SQVTM and CDR2 is ANQGSEA in the germline V gene. General study results and limits: The appearance of ubiquitous expanded tumor TCRs in blood was greater at resection than follow-up.

The TCR originated in a female donor with early-stage non-small cell lung cancer. The chain employs TRBV29-1 and TRBJ1-2; D gene ambiguous. Specimen: PBMCs, collected at surgery. Written as DNA, the CDR3 is TGCAGCGGTCTGGGTACTGATGGCTACACCTTC. Protein sequence: CSGLGTDGYTF.